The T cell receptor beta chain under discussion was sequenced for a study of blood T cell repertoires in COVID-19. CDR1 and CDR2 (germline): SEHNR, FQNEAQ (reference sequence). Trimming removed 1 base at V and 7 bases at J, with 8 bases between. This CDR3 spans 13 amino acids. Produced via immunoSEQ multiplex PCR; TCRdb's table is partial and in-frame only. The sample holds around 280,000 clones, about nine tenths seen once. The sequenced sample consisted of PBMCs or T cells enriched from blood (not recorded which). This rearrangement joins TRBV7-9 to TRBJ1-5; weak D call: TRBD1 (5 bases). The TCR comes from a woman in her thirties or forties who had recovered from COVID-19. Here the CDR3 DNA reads TGTGCCAGCAGCTTAGGGGCAGGGCAGCCCCAGCATTTT. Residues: CASSLGAGQPQHF. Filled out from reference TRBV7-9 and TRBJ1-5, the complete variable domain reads DTGVSQNPRHKITKRGQNVTFRCDPISEHNRLYWYRQTLGQGPEFLTYFQNEAQLEKSRLLSDRFSAERPKGSFSTLEIQRTEQGDSAMYLCASSLGAGQPQHFGDGTRLSIL.